The text below deals with one TCR beta chain. This entry belongs to a study of blood T cell repertoires in COVID-19. Across the whole study: From the United States, Italy and Spain came samples of acute and convalescent COVID-19. Sources were T cells, B-cell-depleted T cells, or PBMCs; the material itself was cDNA or gDNA.

Germline CDR1 is SGHAT and CDR2 is FQDESV (reference sequence). The CDR3 runs 12 residues. Trimming pared 5 bases from V and 9 bases from J, leaving 13 bases between. As handled by the study authors: Scientists estimated how many nucleated cells there were by amplifying reference gene primers. Repertoires were generated with immunoSEQ multiplex PCR, while TCRdb's copy carries only in-frame clones and drops some. V and J calls and clone size are those listed in that table; D and trimming were worked out from the DNA. This table holds approximately 350,000 clones, 70% to 90% found once. The sequence came from a man aged 40-49 years with acute or convalescent COVID-19. The sequencing input was peripheral blood. The chain joins TRBV11-1 to TRBJ1-1; D may be TRBD1 (6 bases). The CDR3 DNA sequence: TGTGCCAGCAGCCCAGGGGCGAAGCAAGCTTTCTTT. Its translation is CASSPGAKQAFF.